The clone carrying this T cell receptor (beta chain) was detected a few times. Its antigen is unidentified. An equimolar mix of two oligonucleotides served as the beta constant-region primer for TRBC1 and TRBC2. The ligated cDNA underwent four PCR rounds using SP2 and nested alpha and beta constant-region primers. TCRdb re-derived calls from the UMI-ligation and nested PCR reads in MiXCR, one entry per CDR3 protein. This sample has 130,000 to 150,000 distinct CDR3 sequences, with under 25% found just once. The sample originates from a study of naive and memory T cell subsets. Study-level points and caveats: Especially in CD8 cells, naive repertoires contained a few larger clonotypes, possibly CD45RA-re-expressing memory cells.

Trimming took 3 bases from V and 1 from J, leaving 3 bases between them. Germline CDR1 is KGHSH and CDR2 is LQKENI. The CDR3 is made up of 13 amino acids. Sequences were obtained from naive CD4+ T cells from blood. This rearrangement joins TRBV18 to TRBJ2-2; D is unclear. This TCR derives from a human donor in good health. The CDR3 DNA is TGTGCCAGCTCACCGGAGAACACCGGGGAGCTGTTTTTT. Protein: CASSPENTGELFF.